This entry lists 22 T cell receptor beta chains sequenced from one sample in a study of OX40 agonist ivuxolimab in advanced cancers. Generated by immunoSEQ multiplex PCR, the TCRdb table keeps only in-frame clones and is missing some. The table records 82,000 or so clones, roughly 90% of them present only once. Sample: CD4+ or CD8+ T cells sorted from blood, taken in a trial of the OX40 agonist ivuxolimab. These receptors were obtained from an adult with an advanced solid tumor such as melanoma, head and neck, liver or kidney cancer.

The V and J genes are TRBV2 and TRBJ2-1; 11 bases match TRBD2. The CDR3 is 13 amino acids. J lost 3 bases, V lost 8 bases, and 0 bases had no gene match. The germline V gene encodes CDR1 SNHLY and CDR2 FYNNEI. The CDR3: CASGTSGYNEQFF. The CDR3 coding sequence is TGTGCCAGCGGGACTAGCGGCTACAATGAGCAGTTCTTC.

The chain links TRBV5-4 to TRBJ2-2; D remains unclear. Germline lookup yields CDR1 SGHNT and CDR2 YYREEE (reference sequence). This CDR3 contains 13 residues. Trimming removed 4 bases at V and 6 bases at J, with 10 bases between. CDR3 residues: CASSALRAGELFF. The CDR3 DNA reads TGTGCCAGCAGCGCATTAAGGGCCGGGGAGCTGTTTTTT.

The chain combines TRBV5-4 with TRBJ1-1; 8 bases agree with TRBD1. CDR3 length: 13 residues. From germline, CDR1 is SGHNT and CDR2 YYREEE (reference sequence). V was pared by 0 bases and J by 8 bases, with 3 bases of the junction left unmatched. The CDR3 DNA reads TGTGCCAGCAGCTTGGCAGGGGGCGCAGAAGCTTTCTTT. It encodes CASSLAGGAEAFF.

This rearrangement joins TRBV5-1 to TRBJ2-7, with D tentatively TRBD1 (6 bases). There are 15 residues in the CDR3. Trimming stripped 0 bases from V and 5 bases from J, with 15 bases between. CDR1 is SGHRS and CDR2 is YFSETQ in the germline V gene. CDR3 loop: CASSLAWQGTHEQYF. DNA for the CDR3: TGCGCCAGCAGCTTGGCCTGGCAGGGGACCCACGAGCAGTACTTC.

V gene TRBV6-6 combines with J gene TRBJ2-2; D gene ambiguous. Looked up from germline, CDR1 is MNHNY and CDR2 is SVGAGI (reference sequence). The CDR3 consists of 12 residues. The V gene lost 6 bases and the J gene lost 7 bases, with 9 bases spanning the gap. CDR3 amino acids: CASSDGVGELFF. DNA of the CDR3: TGTGCCAGCAGCGATGGGGTCGGGGAGCTGTTTTTT.

The CDR3: CASWSAGNPYEQYF. The CDR3 nucleotides are TGTGCCAGCTGGTCGGCTGGGAACCCCTACGAGCAGTACTTC. The rearrangement joins TRBV2 to TRBJ2-7; D unresolved. The CDR3 is 14 residues long. V lost 8 bases and J lost 2, with 16 bases in between. Germline loops: CDR1 SNHLY, CDR2 FYNNEI.

A single count supports this clone. This chain uses TRBV7-9 with TRBJ1-1; D is unresolved. The CDR3 sequence is 15 residues long. Trimming stripped 4 bases from V and 1 base from J, with 13 bases between. From germline, CDR1 is SEHNR and CDR2 FQNEAQ (reference sequence). The CDR3 here is CASSSKTLANTEAFF. The CDR3 DNA sequence: TGTGCCAGCAGCTCGAAGACACTGGCGAACACTGAAGCTTTCTTT.

The V gene is TRBV6-1, the J gene TRBJ2-7, with 8 positions matching TRBD1. This CDR3 contains 13 residues. Germline CDR1 and CDR2: MNHNS and SASEGT. The trim removed 5 bases at V and 4 bases at J, leaving 4 bases unmatched. CDR3 sequence (DNA): TGTGCCAGCAGTAACGACAGGGGTTACGAGCAGTACTTC. It is translated as CASSNDRGYEQYF.

The genes are TRBV10-3 and TRBJ2-5; D is unresolved. The CDR3 consists of 11 residues. The V end lost 2 bases, the J end lost 4 bases, and 2 bases lay between the germline ends. Germline V gives CDR1 ENHRY, CDR2 SYGVKD. In nucleotides, the CDR3 is TGTGCCATCAGTGAGAGAGAGACCCAGTACTTC. As protein: CAISERETQYF.

The gene calls are TRBV30 and TRBJ1-5; D gene unclear. V was cut by 1 base and J by 2 bases, with 6 bases left in between. The CDR3 has 13 residues. Germline V lookup: CDR1 GTSNPN, CDR2 SVGIG (reference sequence). The chain's CDR3 is CAWSEAGNQPQHF. The CDR3 DNA reads TGTGCCTGGAGTGAGGCGGGCAATCAGCCCCAGCATTTT. The whole variable domain, remainder taken from reference TRBV30 and TRBJ1-5, is SQTIHQWPATLVQPVGSPLSLECTVEGTSNPNLYWYRQAAGRGLQLLFYSVGIGQISSEVPQNLSASRPQDRQFILSSKKLLLSDSGFYLCAWSEAGNQPQHFGDGTRLSIL.

The chain is built from TRBV5-1 and TRBJ2-2, with 14 positions matching TRBD2. The CDR3 is 16 residues long. Per germline, CDR1 SGHRS and CDR2 YFSETQ. Unmatched junction bases numbered 5, after V lost 3 bases and J lost 7 bases. The CDR3 bases are TGCGCCAGCAGCTCCGGACTAGCGGGGGGCATCGGGGAGCTGTTTTTT. Its translation is CASSSGLAGGIGELFF.

The chain uses TRBV9 and TRBJ2-2, with TRBD2 matching over 7 bases. The CDR3 has 15 residues. The ends lost 0 bases at V and 4 bases at J; junction bases unmatched: 3. Germline CDR1 reads SGDLS; CDR2 reads YYNGEE. The CDR3 region is CASSVATGGTGELFF. The CDR3 DNA is TGTGCCAGCAGCGTAGCTACGGGAGGCACCGGGGAGCTGTTTTTT.

V and J are TRBV7-2 and TRBJ2-3, with 8 positions matching TRBD1. Trimming took 1 base from V and 15 from J; bases not matched to a gene: 12. The CDR3 length is 14 residues. Germline CDR1 is SGHTA and CDR2 is FQGNSA. This CDR3 reads CASSLVSSGGEVYF. The DNA for the CDR3 is TGTGCCAGCAGCTTAGTTAGTTCAGGGGGCGAGGTATATTTT. Drawing the rest from reference TRBV7-2 and TRBJ2-3, the complete variable domain is GAGVSQSPSNKVTEKGKDVELRCDPISGHTALYWYRQSLGQGLEFLIYFQGNSAPDKSGLPSDRFSAERTGGSVSTLTIQRTQQEDSAVYLCASSLVSSGGEVYFGPGTRLTVL.

The rearrangement joins TRBV5-4 to TRBJ2-1; 7 nucleotides agree with TRBD2. The CDR3 contains 15 residues. The junction had 5 bases not matched to a gene; V was cut back by 2 bases and J by 3 bases. Germline V gene lookup returns CDR1 SGHNT and CDR2 YYREEE (reference sequence). Here the CDR3 reads CASSFGTNLYNEQFF. In DNA form, the CDR3 reads TGTGCCAGCAGCTTCGGGACTAACCTCTACAATGAGCAGTTCTTC.

The chain joins TRBV5-1 to TRBJ2-2, with TRBD1 matching over 10 bases. The CDR3 length is 13 residues. The germline gives CDR1 SGHRS, CDR2 YFSETQ. V gave up 6 bases and J gave up 6 bases; unmatched junction bases: 2. The CDR3 bases are TGCGCCAGCACCGGACAGGGGGCCGGGGAGCTGTTTTTT. Amino acids: CASTGQGAGELFF.

The V and J genes are TRBV19 and TRBJ2-5; 10 bases are a match to TRBD2. The junction had 4 bases not matched to a gene; V was cut back by 1 base and J by 5 bases. The CDR3 covers 15 residues. Germline assignment: CDR1 LNHDA and CDR2 SQIVND (reference sequence). CDR3 residues: CASSIGAGGLETQYF. In nucleotides, the CDR3 is TGTGCCAGTAGTATAGGAGCGGGAGGGCTGGAGACCCAGTACTTC.

V gene TRBV5-1 combines with J gene TRBJ1-1; D gene uncertain. Per the germline V gene, CDR1 is SGHRS and CDR2 is YFSETQ. This CDR3 region has 14 residues. Between the trimmed V and J ends, which lost 1 base and 6 bases, there was a span of 13 bases. In DNA form, the CDR3 reads TGCGCCAGCAGCTTGATAGGGCCTAGGGCTGAAGCTTTCTTT. This translates into CASSLIGPRAEAFF. Combining the CDR3 with reference TRBV5-1 and TRBJ1-1 gives the whole variable domain KAGVTQTPRYLIKTRGQQVTLSCSPISGHRSVSWYQQTPGQGLQFLFEYFSETQRNKGNFPGRFSGRQFSNSRSEMNVSTLELGDSALYLCASSLIGPRAEAFFGQGTRLTVV.

This clone turned up a few times. This chain links TRBV7-9 with TRBJ2-3; perhaps D is TRBD1 or TRBD2 (6 bases each). CDR1 SEHNR and CDR2 FQNEAQ come from the germline V gene (reference sequence). V lost 5 bases to trimming and J lost 5 bases, with 20 bases between them. The length of the CDR3 is 16 residues. The CDR3 spells CASSLQQGRTRDTQYF. For the CDR3, the DNA is TGTGCCAGCAGCCTACAGCAGGGGAGGACACGAGATACGCAGTATTTT.

This chain uses TRBV2 with TRBJ1-2, with 7 positions matching TRBD1. The CDR3 sequence is 14 residues long. V was clipped by 6 bases and J by 0 bases; unmatched bases: 4. The germline gives CDR1 SNHLY, CDR2 FYNNEI. The CDR3, as DNA: TGTGCCAGCAGAGGACAGGTGGCTAACTATGGCTACACCTTC. As protein: CASRGQVANYGYTF.

The V call is TRBV18, the J call TRBJ2-7; D uncertain. This CDR3 is 15 amino acids long. Germline V gene data show CDR1 as KGHSH and CDR2 as LQKENI. Trimming removed 3 bases at V and 6 bases at J, with 18 bases between. The CDR3 region is CASSPNDLSSGEQYF. The CDR3 DNA sequence: TGTGCCAGCTCACCTAACGACCTTTCGTCGGGCGAGCAGTACTTC.

The genes are TRBV7-9 and TRBJ2-3; D gene ambiguous. The V end lost 0 bases, the J end lost 6 bases, and 7 bases lay between the germline ends. The CDR3 runs to 13 residues. Germline V gives CDR1 SEHNR, CDR2 FQNEAQ (reference sequence). In nucleotides, the CDR3 is TGTGCCAGCAGCTTAGCGCTGATGGATACGCAGTATTTT. This sequence encodes CASSLALMDTQYF.

The chain uses TRBV19 and TRBJ2-7, with 9 bases that match TRBD1. This CDR3 is 14 amino acids long. Germline CDR1 reads LNHDA; CDR2 reads SQIVND (reference sequence). J was trimmed by 5 bases and V by 3 bases; bases with no gene match: 5. The CDR3 reads CASSIPQGADEQYF. The CDR3 region has the DNA TGTGCCAGTAGTATTCCACAGGGGGCCGACGAGCAGTACTTC. The full variable domain, rest sourced from reference TRBV19 and TRBJ2-7, is DGGITQSPKYLFRKEGQNVTLSCEQNLNHDAMYWYRQDPGQGLRLIYYSQIVNDFQKGDIAEGYSVSREKKESFPLTVTSAQKNPTAFYLCASSIPQGADEQYFGPGTRLTVT.